This TCR beta chain was documented in a study of T cell repertoires in cytomegalovirus infection (dated by TCRdb to the late 2010s). The study in broad terms: The peptide stimulations were aimed at well-studied HLA-B-restricted epitopes as well as recently identified HLA-C-restricted CMV epitopes, whose presentation resists viral immunomodulation. Donor HLA type was relevant to the analysis, as public TCR beta signatures indicated carriage of CMV infection together with the matching HLA type.

The research as a whole found: In both this cohort and an independent cohort of a few hundred donors, the cumulative frequency of public TCR beta family members distinguished carriers of CMV infection plus the relevant HLA type. The ex vivo response was dominated by HLA-C-restricted CMV-specific TCR beta clonotypes, which also provided the single most frequent clonotype in two of eight donors.

CDR1 and CDR2 (SGHDT, YYEEEE) derive from the germline V gene. Taken from cysteine to phenylalanine, the CDR3 has 16 residues. The sequence is cut down to CDR3 DNA, 48 bases in frame from base 1. The germline V and J ends show losses of 0 bases and 3 bases respectively, and no gene match explains 6 bases of the junction. In light of the paper, this sample's treatment or condition label describes: in vitro stimulation with specific CMV peptide epitopes to enrich CMV-specific T cells. Sequencing was carried out with an Illumina HiSeq 1500. TCRdb handled the public reads itself, with Q25 trimming in fastp and clone calling in MiXCR, and kept productive beta chains. Rows merge per CDR3 protein into single entries with the most common DNA and genes. The sample table lists hundreds of thousands of distinct CDR3 sequences, 33% of them with a count of one. The ten largest account for around a sixth of the sample.

Comments on this clonotype: Its antigen is unknown. No per-base quality is available; no much larger clone lies one base away.

Here the chain combines TRBV5-6 and TRBJ2-1, and TRBD2 matches 7 of the central bases. The specimen was cultured PBMCs, collected from culture after CMV antigen stimulation. The clonotype comes from a human donor in good health (CMV status not recorded). Some clones in this sample may be carry-over from other donors' samples. The DNA sequence reads TGTGCCAGCAGCTTGGCCCTAGCGGAGATCTACAATGAGCAGTTCTTC. Translated, it reads CASSLALAEIYNEQFF.